Listed here is a single T cell receptor (beta chain). Its antigen is not yet known. Base qualities are not recorded, but no much larger clone differs from it by a single base. The data derive from a study of blood T cell repertoires in COVID-19 (dated by TCRdb to about 2020). About the full investigation: Samples from collaborators originated in the United States, Italy and Spain and spanned both the acute and convalescent phases of COVID-19. The material from the prospective study consisted of cDNA or gDNA derived from T cells, B-cell-depleted T cells, or PBMCs. Subjects who had been exposed to COVID-19, were actively infected with it, or had recovered from it provided the deeply sampled blood TCRbeta repertoires that made up the dataset. A freely available public database, intended as a resource for researchers studying the immune response to SARS-CoV-2, is where the repertoires were released. The samples were drawn from two sources: the first 160 participants of the ongoing ImmuneRACE study, and over 950 subjects contributed by 6 global collaborators. Sample metadata almost always included a de-identified subject ID, COVID-19 status, age in years and sex. Where available, HLA class I and class II types were taken from metadata supplied by the sample provider and were not determined by assay-based typing. What the research found in general, with its limitations: Clinical and demographic metadata were provided uncurated, with the amount varying by source and participant.

Enrolling through a virtual design, the prospective study's participants ranged in age from roughly 18 to 95 years and lived across more than 20 United States geographic areas. In the prospective study, cohorts were assigned on the basis of participant-reported clinical history obtained from a screening survey and a study questionnaire. Recovered participants in ImmuneRACE Cohort 3 were defined as having two consecutive negative NP/OP PCR tests, clearance from a healthcare professional, or resolution of symptoms. In the prospective study, mobile phlebotomists collected whole blood, serum and a nasopharyngeal or oropharyngeal swab from each participant. Additional blood draws and questionnaires over a roughly two-month period could optionally be provided by prospective study participants. Blood samples from the prospective study were shipped frozen or at room temperature prior to DNA extraction.

TCRbeta CDR3 regions were amplified from genomic DNA using the immunoSEQ Assay, a bias-controlled multiplex PCR. Per the original workflow: The number of nucleated cells in each sample was estimated by amplification of reference gene primers within the assay. Sequence reads were collapsed and filtered to measure the absolute abundance of every unique TCRbeta CDR3 rearrangement. For each sample, productive Simpson clonality was calculated as the square root of Simpson's diversity index across productive rearrangements. TCRdb stores this immuneACCESS table with in-frame sequences only. Part of the clones is absent; in the studies checked, under half of the shortfall reflects unresolved V genes, and no reason is known for the rest. V and J calls and clone size are those listed in that table; D and trimming were worked out from the DNA. Here the sample has fewer than 300,000 clones; less than 85% occur a single time. The ten largest make up 2% to 3% of the sample.

Sequencing used PBMCs or T cells enriched from blood (not recorded which). The receptor comes from a woman in her 50s who had recovered from COVID-19.

The CDR3 here reads CASSQDRLVDEQYF. The nucleotide sequence reads TGTGCCAGCAGCCAAGATAGGCTAGTTGACGAGCAGTACTTC. The V and J segments used are TRBV4-2 and TRBJ2-7, with the D gene uncertain. V is clipped by 0 bases and J by 5 bases, and the sequence between their germline boundaries is 11 bases long. Per the germline V gene, LGHNA is the CDR1 and YNFKEQ is the CDR2. From cysteine to phenylalanine, the CDR3 is 14 amino acids long. Only the CDR3 portion is preserved as DNA: 42 bases, with reading frame beginning at the first base.